Sequencing of this TCR beta chain was carried out in a study of T cells in Graves' hyperthyroidism and ophthalmopathy. V gave up 0 bases and J gave up 1 base, with 9 bases separating them. The CDR3 is 15 residues long. Germline CDR1 MGHRA, CDR2 YSYEKL. Amplified TCR beta CDR3 regions came from RNA transcripts. HTBI primers drove first-round RT-PCR of the TCR CDR3. TCRdb re-called the multiplex PCR reads through MiXCR, storing one row per CDR3 protein. The top ten clones hold approximately 10% of a sample with roughly 840,000 distinct CDR3 sequences, 35% to 40% of them seen once. The chain has TRBV4-1 and TRBJ2-5; no definite D call. The material sequenced was blood. The clonotype was recovered from a man aged 18 to 30 with Graves' hyperthyroidism. The CDR3: CASSQDPGVQETQYF. The CDR3, as DNA: TGCGCCAGCAGCCAAGATCCTGGGGTCCAAGAGACCCAGTACTTC.